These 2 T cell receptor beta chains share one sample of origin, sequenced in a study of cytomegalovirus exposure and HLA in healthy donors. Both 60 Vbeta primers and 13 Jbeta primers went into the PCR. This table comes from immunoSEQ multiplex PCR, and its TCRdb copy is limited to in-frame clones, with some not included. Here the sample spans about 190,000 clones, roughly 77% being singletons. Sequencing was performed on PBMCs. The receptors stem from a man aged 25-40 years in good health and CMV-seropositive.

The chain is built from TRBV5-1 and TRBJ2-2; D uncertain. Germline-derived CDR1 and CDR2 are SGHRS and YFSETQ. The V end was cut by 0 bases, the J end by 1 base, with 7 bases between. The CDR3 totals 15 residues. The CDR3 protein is CASSLVVGNTGELFF. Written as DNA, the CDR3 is TGCGCCAGCAGCTTGGTTGTCGGGAACACCGGGGAGCTGTTTTTT.

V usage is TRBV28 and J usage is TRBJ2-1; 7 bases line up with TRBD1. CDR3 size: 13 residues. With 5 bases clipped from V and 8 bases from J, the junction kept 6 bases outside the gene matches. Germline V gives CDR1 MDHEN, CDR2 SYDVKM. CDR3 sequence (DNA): TGTGCCAGCAGTCCTTACAGGGGCTATGAGCAGTTCTTC. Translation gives CASSPYRGYEQFF.